In its sample, the clone carrying this T cell receptor beta chain was seen many times. Its matching antigen is unknown. This CDR3 spans 14 amino acids. Per the germline V gene, CDR1 is SQVTM and CDR2 is ANQGSEA. Trimming left V 2 bases short and J 4 bases short, with 14 bases between. These data originate in a study of regulatory T cells in long-lasting Graves disease. Study-wide findings and caveats: Examination was confined to peripheral blood, excluding thyroid tissue. Persistent cases favored TRBV28, TRBJ1-2 and TRBJ2-5.

For TCR beta, libraries came from iRepertoire HTBI primers and Arm-PCR of CDR3 regions. MiXCR, applied by TCRdb to the multiplex PCR reads, yields one record per CDR3 protein. The table records a few hundred thousand distinct CDR3 sequences, roughly 24% of them present only once. Time point specified: persistent/refractory GD, antithyroid drugs over 5 years with positive TRAb. The TCR library was prepared using RNA isolated from PBMCs. The rearrangement links TRBV29-1 to TRBJ2-5, with D possibly TRBD1 on 5 matching bases. This clonotype was sampled from a woman aged 40 to 50 with Graves disease. The sequenced sample was peripheral blood mononuclear cells (PBMCs), obtained when the disease was refractory, from a patient treated with antithyroid drugs. CDR3 amino acids: CSVESGPGRETQYF. DNA for the CDR3: TGCAGCGTTGAATCAGGGCCCGGTCGAGAGACCCAGTACTTC. Full variable domain (rest looked up from reference TRBV29-1 and TRBJ2-5): SAVISQKPSRDICQRGTSLTIQCQVDSQVTMMFWYRQQPGQSLTLIATANQGSEATYESGFVIDKFPISRPNLTFSTLTVSNMSPEDSSIYLCSVESGPGRETQYFGPGTRLLVL.